This T cell receptor (beta chain) is drawn from a study of blood T cells in healthy people across ages. The CDR3 is 15 residues long. V was clipped by 5 bases and J by 6 bases; unmatched bases: 11. From germline, CDR1 is LGHNA and CDR2 YSLEER. Alongside a J-beta primer mix, a sample-barcoded 5' primer served in a second PCR lasting roughly 7 to 11 cycles. TCRdb called the 5' RACE reads again in MiXCR, with one record for every CDR3 protein. The profile shows about 1.8 million distinct CDR3 sequences, less than 50% of them singletons. The chain recombines TRBV4-3 with TRBJ2-5; TRBD1 agrees at 8 bases. Sequencing input: blood. The sequence was collected from a woman in her forties in good health. The CDR3 reads CASSFADREKKTQYF. The CDR3 coding sequence is TGCGCCAGCAGCTTCGCGGACAGGGAGAAGAAGACCCAGTACTTC.